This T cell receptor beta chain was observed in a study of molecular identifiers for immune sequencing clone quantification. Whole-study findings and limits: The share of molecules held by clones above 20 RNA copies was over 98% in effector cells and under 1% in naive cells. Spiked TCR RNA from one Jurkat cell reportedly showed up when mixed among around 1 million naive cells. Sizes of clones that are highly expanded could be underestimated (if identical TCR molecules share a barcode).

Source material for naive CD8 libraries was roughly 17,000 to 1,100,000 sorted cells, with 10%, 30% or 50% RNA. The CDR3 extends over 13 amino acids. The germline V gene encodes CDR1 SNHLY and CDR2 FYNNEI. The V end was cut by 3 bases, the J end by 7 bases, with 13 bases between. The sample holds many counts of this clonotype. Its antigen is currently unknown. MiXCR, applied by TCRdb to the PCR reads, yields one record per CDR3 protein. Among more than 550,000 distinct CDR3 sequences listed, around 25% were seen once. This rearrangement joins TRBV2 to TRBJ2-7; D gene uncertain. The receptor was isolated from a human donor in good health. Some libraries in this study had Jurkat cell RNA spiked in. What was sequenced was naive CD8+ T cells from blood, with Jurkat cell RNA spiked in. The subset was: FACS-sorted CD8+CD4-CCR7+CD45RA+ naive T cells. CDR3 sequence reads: CASSEFSSPEQYF. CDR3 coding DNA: TGTGCCAGCAGTGAGTTTAGTTCGCCAGAGCAGTACTTC.